This TCR beta chain emerged from a study of PD-L1 blockade in urothelial cancer. As for the study in general: There were a median of approximately 150,000 T cells in blood samples.

This clone was seen more than once but under ten times. Indicated time point: peripheral blood 6 weeks after treatment start. TCRdb's table, derived via immunoSEQ multiplex PCR, lists solely in-frame clones and lacks some. The data hold around 46,000 clones, with 88% observed a single time. The receptor was derived from a man aged 60 to 69 with urothelial cancer. This material consisted of PBMCs, taken around atezolizumab (anti-PD-L1) treatment.

CDR3 sequence: CASSLGSAGVTTGELFF. DNA for the CDR3: TGTGCCAGCAGCTTAGGCTCGGCAGGGGTAACGACCGGGGAGCTGTTTTTT. The chain employs TRBV7-6 and TRBJ2-2; TRBD1 might be the D (6 bases). The germline CDR1 and CDR2 sequences are SGHVS and FNYEAQ. Trimming stripped 1 base from V and 5 bases from J, with 17 bases between. The CDR3 totals 17 residues.